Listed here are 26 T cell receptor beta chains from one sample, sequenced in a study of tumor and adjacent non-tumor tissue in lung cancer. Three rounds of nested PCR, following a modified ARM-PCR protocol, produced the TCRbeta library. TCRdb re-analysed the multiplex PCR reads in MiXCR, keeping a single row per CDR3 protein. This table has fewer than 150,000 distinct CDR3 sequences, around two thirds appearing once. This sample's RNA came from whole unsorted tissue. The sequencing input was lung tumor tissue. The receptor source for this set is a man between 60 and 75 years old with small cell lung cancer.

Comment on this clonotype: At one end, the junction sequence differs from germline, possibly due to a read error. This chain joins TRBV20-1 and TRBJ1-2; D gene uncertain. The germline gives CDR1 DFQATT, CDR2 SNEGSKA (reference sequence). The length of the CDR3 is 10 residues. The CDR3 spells CSSPNYSYTF. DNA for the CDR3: TGCAGTTCGCCCAACTATAGCTACACCTTC.

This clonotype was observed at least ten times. This chain's CDR3 is CASTRGSDGEQFF. Written as DNA, the CDR3 is TGTGCCAGCACAAGGGGGAGTGATGGTGAGCAGTTCTTC. This chain uses TRBV6-1 with TRBJ2-1, with D perhaps TRBD1 (6 bases). The CDR3 runs to 13 residues. Germline V gene sequence: CDR1 MNHNS, CDR2 SASEGT. Deletions cut 7 bases from V and 9 bases from J, with 16 bases between.

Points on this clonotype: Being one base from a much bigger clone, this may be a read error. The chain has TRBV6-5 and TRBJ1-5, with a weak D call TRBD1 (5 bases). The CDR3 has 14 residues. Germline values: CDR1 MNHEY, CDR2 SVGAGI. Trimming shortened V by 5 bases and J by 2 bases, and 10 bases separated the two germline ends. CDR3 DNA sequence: TGTGCCAGCAGTGACGGGGGAGGCAATCAGCCCCAGCATTTT. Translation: CASSDGGGNQPQHF.

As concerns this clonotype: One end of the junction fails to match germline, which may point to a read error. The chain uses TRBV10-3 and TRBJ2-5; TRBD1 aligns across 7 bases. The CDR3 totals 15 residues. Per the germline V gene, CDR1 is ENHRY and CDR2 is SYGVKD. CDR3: CAISERGQVQEIQYF. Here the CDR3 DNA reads TGTGCCATCAGTGAAAGAGGACAGGTCCAAGAGATCCAGTACTTC.

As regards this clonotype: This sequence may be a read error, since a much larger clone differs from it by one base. The chain's CDR3 is CSTPGPLNTGELFF. The CDR3 nucleotides read TGCAGTACGCCGGGACCCCTTAACACCGGGGAGCTGTTTTTT. The rearrangement joins TRBV20-1 to TRBJ2-2; D could derive from TRBD1 or TRBD2 (5 bases each). V gave up 8 bases and J gave up 2 bases, with 15 bases separating them. The CDR3 is made up of 14 amino acids. Germline assignment: CDR1 DFQATT and CDR2 SNEGSKA (reference sequence).

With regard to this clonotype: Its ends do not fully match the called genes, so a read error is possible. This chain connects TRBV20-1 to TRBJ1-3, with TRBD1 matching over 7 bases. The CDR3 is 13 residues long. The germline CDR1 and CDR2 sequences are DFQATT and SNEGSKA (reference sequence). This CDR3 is CNASRDSRNTIYF. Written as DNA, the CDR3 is TGCAATGCTAGCCGGGACAGCCGAAACACCATATATTTT.

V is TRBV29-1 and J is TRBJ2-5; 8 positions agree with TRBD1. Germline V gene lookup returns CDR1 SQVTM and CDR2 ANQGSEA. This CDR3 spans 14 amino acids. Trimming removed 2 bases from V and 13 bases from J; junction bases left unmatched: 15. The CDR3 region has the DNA TGCAGCGTTGAACGCAGGGGGCGCGGCGAGTCCCGGTACTTC. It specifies CSVERRGRGESRYF.

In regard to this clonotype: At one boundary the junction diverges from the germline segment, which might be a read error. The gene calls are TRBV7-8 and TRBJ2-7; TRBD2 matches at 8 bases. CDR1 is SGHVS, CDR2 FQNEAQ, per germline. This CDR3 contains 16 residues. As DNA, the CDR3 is TGTGCCAGCAGCTTATGGGGTCGGAGCGGGAGTAACGAGCTGTACTTC. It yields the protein CASSLWGRSGSNELYF.

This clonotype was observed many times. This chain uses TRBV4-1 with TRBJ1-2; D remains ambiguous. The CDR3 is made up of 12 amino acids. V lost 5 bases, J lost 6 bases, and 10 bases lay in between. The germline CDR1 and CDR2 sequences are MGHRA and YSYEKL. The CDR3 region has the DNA TGCGCCAGCAGCGGGGTTGGGGATGGCTACACCTTC. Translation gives CASSGVGDGYTF.

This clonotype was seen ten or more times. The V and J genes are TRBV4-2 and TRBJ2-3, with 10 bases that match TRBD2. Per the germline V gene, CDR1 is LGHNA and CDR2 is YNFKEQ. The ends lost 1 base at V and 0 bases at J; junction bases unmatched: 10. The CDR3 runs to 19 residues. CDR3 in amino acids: CASSQVRLAGDTSTDTQYF. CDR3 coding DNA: TGTGCCAGCAGCCAAGTAAGGCTAGCGGGAGATACCAGCACAGATACGCAGTATTTT.

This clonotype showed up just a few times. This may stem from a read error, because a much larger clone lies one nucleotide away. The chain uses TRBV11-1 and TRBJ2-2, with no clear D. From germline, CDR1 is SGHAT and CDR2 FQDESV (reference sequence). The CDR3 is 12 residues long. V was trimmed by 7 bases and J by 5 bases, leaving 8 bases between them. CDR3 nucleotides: TGTGCCAGCATACAGAATACCGGGGAGCTGTTTTTT. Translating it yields CASIQNTGELFF. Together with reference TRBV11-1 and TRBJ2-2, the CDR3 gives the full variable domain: EAEVAQSPRYKITEKSQAVAFWCDPISGHATLYWYRQILGQGPELLVQFQDESVVDDSQLPKDRFSAERLKGVDSTLKIQPAELGDSAMYLCASIQNTGELFFGEGSRLTVL.

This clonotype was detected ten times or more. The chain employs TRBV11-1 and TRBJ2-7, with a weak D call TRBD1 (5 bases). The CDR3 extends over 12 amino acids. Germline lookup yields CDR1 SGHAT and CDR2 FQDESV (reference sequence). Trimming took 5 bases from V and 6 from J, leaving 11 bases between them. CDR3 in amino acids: CASSNQGGEQYF. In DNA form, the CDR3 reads TGTGCCAGCAGCAATCAGGGTGGCGAGCAGTACTTC.

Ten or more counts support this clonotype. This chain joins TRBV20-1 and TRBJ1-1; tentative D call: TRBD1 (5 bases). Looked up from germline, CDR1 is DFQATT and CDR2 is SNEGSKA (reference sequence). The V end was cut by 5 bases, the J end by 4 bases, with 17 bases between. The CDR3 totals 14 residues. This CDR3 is CSAGGVAGSTEAFF. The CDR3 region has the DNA TGCAGTGCTGGAGGGGTCGCAGGGTCCACTGAAGCTTTCTTT.

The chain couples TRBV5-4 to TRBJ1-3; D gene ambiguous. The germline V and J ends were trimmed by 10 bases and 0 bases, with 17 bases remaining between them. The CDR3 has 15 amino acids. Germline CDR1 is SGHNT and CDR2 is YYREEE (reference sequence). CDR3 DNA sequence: TGTGCCGGCTCATCGAAACTGAACTCTGGAAACACCATATATTTT. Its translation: CAGSSKLNSGNTIYF.

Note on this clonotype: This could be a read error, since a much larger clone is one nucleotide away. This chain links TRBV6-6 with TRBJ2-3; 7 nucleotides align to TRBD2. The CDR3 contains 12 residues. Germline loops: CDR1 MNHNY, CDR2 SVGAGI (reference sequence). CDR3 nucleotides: TGTGCCAGCAGTTACGGCGGACTAGAAGCGCATTTT. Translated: CASSYGGLEAHF.

CDR3 amino acids: CSADSTRRDEQYF. The CDR3, as DNA: TGCAGTGCTGACTCAACCAGGCGGGACGAGCAGTACTTC. The V and J genes are TRBV20-1 and TRBJ2-7, with a possible D match to TRBD2 (5 bases). CDR3 length equals 13 residues. The germline CDR1 and CDR2 sequences are DFQATT and SNEGSKA (reference sequence). The V end lost 5 bases, the J end lost 5 bases, and 16 bases lay between the germline ends.

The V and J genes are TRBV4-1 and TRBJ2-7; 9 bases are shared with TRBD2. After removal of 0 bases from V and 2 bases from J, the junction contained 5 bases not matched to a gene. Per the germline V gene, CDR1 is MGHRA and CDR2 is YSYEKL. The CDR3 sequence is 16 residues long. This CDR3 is CASSQDERGDTYEQYF. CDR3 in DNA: TGCGCCAGCAGCCAAGATGAGCGGGGGGACACCTACGAGCAGTACTTC.

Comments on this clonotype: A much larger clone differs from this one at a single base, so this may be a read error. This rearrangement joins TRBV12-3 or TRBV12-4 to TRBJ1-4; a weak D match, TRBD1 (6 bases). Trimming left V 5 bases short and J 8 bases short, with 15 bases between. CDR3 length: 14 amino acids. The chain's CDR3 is CASSQGKGQEKLFF. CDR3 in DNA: TGTGCCAGCAGTCAAGGAAAGGGACAAGAAAAACTGTTTTTT.

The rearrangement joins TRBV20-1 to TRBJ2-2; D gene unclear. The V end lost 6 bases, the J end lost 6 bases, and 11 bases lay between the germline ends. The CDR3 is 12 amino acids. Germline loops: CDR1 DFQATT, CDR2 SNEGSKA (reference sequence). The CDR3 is CSASRNSGELFF. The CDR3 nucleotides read TGCAGTGCCAGCAGGAATTCCGGGGAGCTGTTTTTT.

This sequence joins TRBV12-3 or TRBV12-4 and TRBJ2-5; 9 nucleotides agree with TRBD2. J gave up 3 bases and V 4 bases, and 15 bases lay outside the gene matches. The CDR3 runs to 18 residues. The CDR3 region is CASSSGASGTYSEETQYF. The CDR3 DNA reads TGTGCCAGCAGTTCCGGAGCTAGCGGGACCTATAGCGAAGAGACCCAGTACTTC.

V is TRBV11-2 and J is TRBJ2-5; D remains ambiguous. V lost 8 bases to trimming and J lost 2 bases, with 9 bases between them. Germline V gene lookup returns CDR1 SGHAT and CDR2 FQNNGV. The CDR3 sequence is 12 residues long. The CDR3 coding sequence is TGTGCCAGCGGCAGAACTCAAGAGACCCAGTACTTC. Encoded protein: CASGRTQETQYF.

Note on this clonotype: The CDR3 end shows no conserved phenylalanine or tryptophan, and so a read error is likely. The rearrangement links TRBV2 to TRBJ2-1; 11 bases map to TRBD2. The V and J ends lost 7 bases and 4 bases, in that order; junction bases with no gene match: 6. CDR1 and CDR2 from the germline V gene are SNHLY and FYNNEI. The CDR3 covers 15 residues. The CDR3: CASISGTSGYNEQFI. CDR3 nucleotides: TGTGCCAGCATTTCCGGGACTAGCGGATACAATGAGCAGTTCATC.

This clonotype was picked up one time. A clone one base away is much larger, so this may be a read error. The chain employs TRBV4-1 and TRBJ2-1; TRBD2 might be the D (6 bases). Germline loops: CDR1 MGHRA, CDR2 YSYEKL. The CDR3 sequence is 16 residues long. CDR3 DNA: TGCGCCAGCGGCCAAGATCCGGCCCTGGGGGGCAATGAGCAGTTCTTC. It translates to CASGQDPALGGNEQFF.

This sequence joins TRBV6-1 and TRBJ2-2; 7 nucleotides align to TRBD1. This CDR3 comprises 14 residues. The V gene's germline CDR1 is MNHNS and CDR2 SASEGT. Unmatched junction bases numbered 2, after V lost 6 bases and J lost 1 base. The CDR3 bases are TGTGCCAGCAGAGGACAGGAGAACACCGGGGAGCTGTTTTTT. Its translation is CASRGQENTGELFF.

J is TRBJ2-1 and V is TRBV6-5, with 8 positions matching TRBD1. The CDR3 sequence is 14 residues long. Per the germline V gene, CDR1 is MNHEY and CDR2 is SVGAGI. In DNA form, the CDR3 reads TGTACTAGTAGTCGACAGGGGTTCTACAATGAGCAGTTCTTC. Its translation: CTSSRQGFYNEQFF.

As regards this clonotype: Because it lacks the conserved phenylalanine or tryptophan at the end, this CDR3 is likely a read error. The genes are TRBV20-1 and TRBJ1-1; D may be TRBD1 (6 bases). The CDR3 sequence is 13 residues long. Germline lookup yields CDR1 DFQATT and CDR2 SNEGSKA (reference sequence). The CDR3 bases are TGCAGTGCTAGCAAGGGGGATGGCACTGAGGCTTTCTTA. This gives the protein CSASKGDGTEAFL.